The text below deals with one T cell receptor (beta chain). With V trimmed by 3 bases and J by 3 bases, 2 bases remained unmatched. The germline CDR1 and CDR2 sequences are SEHNR and FQNEAQ (reference sequence). There are 14 residues in the CDR3. The sample originates from a study of blood T cell repertoires in COVID-19. Overall study: Acute and convalescent COVID-19 samples came from the United States, Italy and Spain. T cells, B-cell-depleted T cells, or PBMCs provided the cDNA or gDNA that served as material.

Authors' data handling: Amplification with reference gene primers provided the estimates of nucleated cell counts. Only in-frame clones appear in the TCRdb table, and some are missing; sequencing was by immunoSEQ multiplex PCR. The DNA was the basis for D and trimming; V, J and clone size are from that table. The sample contains approximately 480,000 clones, roughly 87% of which appear only once. Participants' own reports of clinical history determined their cohort assignment. The sequencing input was PBMCs or T cells enriched from blood (not recorded which). This rearrangement joins TRBV7-9 to TRBJ2-7, with 10 positions matching TRBD1. This sequence was found in a young woman who had recovered from COVID-19. CDR3 bases: TGTGCCAGCAGCTTGGGGGACAGGGGCTACGAGCAGTACTTC. Protein sequence: CASSLGDRGYEQYF.